Described below is a single T cell receptor beta chain sequence and its context. No antigen is known for it. This record belongs to a study of Graves' ophthalmopathy and Graves' hyperthyroidism. Using RNA transcripts, the TCR beta CDR3 regions were amplified. A first-round RT-PCR used HTBI primers, followed by a second-round multiplex PCR. TCRdb re-called the multiplex PCR reads with MiXCR, one entry per CDR3 protein. Among 200,000 to 250,000 distinct CDR3 sequences, around a fifth were seen once, and the ten largest hold about 46%. Pregnancy or lactation, uncontrolled infections and other autoimmune diseases were grounds for excluding patients. Diagnosis used clinical symptoms, serum thyroxine, TRAb, thyroid ultrasound and orbital computed tomography. Whole-study findings and limits: With a specificity of about 73% and a sensitivity of over 65%, the model predicted ophthalmopathy progression. Also, most clonotypes expanded in the thyroid above 0.001 frequency appeared in blood.

In germline, CDR1 is MNHEY, CDR2 SMNVEV (reference sequence). The ends were cut back, 3 bases at V and 7 bases at J, with 10 bases in the middle. The CDR3 runs 12 residues. V is TRBV27 and J is TRBJ2-7; D might be TRBD1 (6 bases). The sequenced sample consisted of peripheral blood. The sequence came from a woman in her forties or fifties with Graves' ophthalmopathy. CDR3 loop: CASSFQGQEQYF. The CDR3 DNA follows: TGTGCCAGCAGTTTTCAAGGACAGGAGCAGTACTTC.